The clone carrying this T cell receptor (beta chain) turned up a few times. The data derive from a study of T cell repertoires in cytomegalovirus infection. The wider study: Carrying CMV and the relevant HLA type showed in public TCR beta signatures.

TCRdb re-derived calls from the reads in MiXCR, one entry per CDR3 protein. The sample records a few hundred thousand distinct CDR3 sequences, more than 20% being singletons. J lost 3 bases, V lost 3 bases, and 5 bases had no gene match. This CDR3 has 16 amino acids. CDR1 KGHDR and CDR2 SFDVKD come from the germline V gene. The sequencing input was PBMCs. The clonotype was recovered from a human donor in good health (CMV status not recorded). Some clones in this sample may be carry-over from other donors' samples. V is TRBV24-1 and J is TRBJ2-1; 9 bases line up with TRBD2. CDR3 in DNA: TGTGCCACCAGTGATGGGCGACTAGCGGACTACAATGAGCAGTTCTTC. The encoded protein is CATSDGRLADYNEQFF.